A selection of T cell receptor beta chains follows, all from one sample in a study of blood T cell repertoires in COVID-19. Some clones are missing from TCRdb's copy, which holds only in-frame ones; the method was immunoSEQ multiplex PCR. The table has some 30,000 clones, roughly nine tenths seen once; the top ten hold 16%. The sequenced sample was peripheral blood. The receptors were gathered from a human donor with active COVID-19. The donor label of this sample is uncertain. Each CDR3 is given with its conserved first and last residue. The order of the fields is J gene, clone size, D gene, V gene, CDR3 DNA, CDR3 protein. A D gene is named only where the DNA matches it firmly. Size tells how often a clone was seen (once, few, many) or the class of an expanded clone, and some rows leave it out.

j_call: TRBJ2-5; clone_size: once; d_call: TRBD1; v_call: TRBV5-1; cdr3_nt: TGCGCCAGCAGCCCGACAGGGGCCCAAGAGACCCAGTACTTC; cdr3_aa: CASSPTGAQETQYF
j_call: TRBJ2-7; clone_size: NA; d_call: TRBD1; v_call: TRBV28; cdr3_nt: TGTGCCAGCAGCGGGACAGGGGAAGCCTACGAGCAGTACTTC; cdr3_aa: CASSGTGEAYEQYF
j_call: TRBJ2-3; clone_size: NA; d_call: NA; v_call: TRBV7-9; cdr3_nt: TGTGCCAGCAGTCGTCAGGGAAGCACAGATACGCAGTATTTT; cdr3_aa: CASSRQGSTDTQYF
j_call: TRBJ2-3; clone_size: NA; d_call: NA; v_call: TRBV15; cdr3_nt: TGTGCCACCAGCATCAGGGGCACAGATACGCAGTATTTT; cdr3_aa: CATSIRGTDTQYF
j_call: TRBJ2-7; clone_size: NA; d_call: NA; v_call: TRBV6-1; cdr3_nt: TGTGCCAGCAGTGAATTAGTGACAGGACAATACGAGCAGTACTTC; cdr3_aa: CASSELVTGQYEQYF
j_call: TRBJ1-3; clone_size: NA; d_call: TRBD1; v_call: TRBV28; cdr3_nt: TGTGCCAGCAAATTGACAGGGGGCGGAAACACCATATATTTT; cdr3_aa: CASKLTGGGNTIYF
j_call: TRBJ2-1; clone_size: NA; d_call: TRBD2; v_call: TRBV3-1/TRBV3-2; cdr3_nt: TGTGCCAGCAGCCGCGTTCTAGCGGGAGTGCGGAATGAGCAGTTCTTC; cdr3_aa: CASSRVLAGVRNEQFF
j_call: TRBJ1-2; clone_size: once; d_call: TRBD1; v_call: TRBV28; cdr3_nt: TGTGCCAGCAGTTTATCCGGGACAGGGGCGGCCTATGGCTACACCTTC; cdr3_aa: CASSLSGTGAAYGYTF
j_call: TRBJ2-3; clone_size: once; d_call: NA; v_call: TRBV11-2; cdr3_nt: TGTGCCAGCAGCTTAAGAGGCGGGCGGATCACAGATACGCAGTATTTT; cdr3_aa: CASSLRGGRITDTQYF
j_call: TRBJ2-2; clone_size: NA; d_call: NA; v_call: TRBV19; cdr3_nt: TGTGCCAGTAGTCCTCTCGCGAACACCGGGGAGCTGTTTTTT; cdr3_aa: CASSPLANTGELFF
j_call: TRBJ2-3; clone_size: NA; d_call: TRBD2; v_call: TRBV7-3; cdr3_nt: TGTGCCAGCAGCCTTATTCGTTCTATAGGCGGGAGCCCCCCAGATACGCAGTATTTT; cdr3_aa: CASSLIRSIGGSPPDTQYF
j_call: TRBJ2-7; clone_size: NA; d_call: TRBD1; v_call: TRBV5-1; cdr3_nt: TGCGCCAGCAGCTTGGGTCAGGGGGTCGTCTACGAGCAGTACTTC; cdr3_aa: CASSLGQGVVYEQYF
j_call: TRBJ2-7; clone_size: once; d_call: TRBD1; v_call: TRBV27; cdr3_nt: TGTGCCAGCAGTTCCGGACAGGGTAACTACGAGCAGTACTTC; cdr3_aa: CASSSGQGNYEQYF
j_call: TRBJ2-1; clone_size: NA; d_call: TRBD2; v_call: TRBV4-1; cdr3_nt: TGCGCCAGCAGCCAAGATGCCCCCACTAGCGGGGGCTCCTACAATGAGCAGTTCTTC; cdr3_aa: CASSQDAPTSGGSYNEQFF
j_call: TRBJ1-5; clone_size: NA; d_call: NA; v_call: TRBV6-5; cdr3_nt: TGTGCCAGCAGTAGACAAGTCAATCAGCCCCAGCATTTT; cdr3_aa: CASSRQVNQPQHF
j_call: TRBJ1-2; clone_size: NA; d_call: TRBD1; v_call: TRBV6-5; cdr3_nt: TGTGCCAGCAGTCTAACACAGGGGAGTAACTATGGCTACACCTTC; cdr3_aa: CASSLTQGSNYGYTF
j_call: TRBJ1-5; clone_size: NA; d_call: NA; v_call: TRBV3-1/TRBV3-2; cdr3_nt: TGTGCCAGCAGCCAAAGCGGCTGGGCCAATCAGCCCCAGCATTTT; cdr3_aa: CASSQSGWANQPQHF
j_call: TRBJ2-1; clone_size: NA; d_call: TRBD2; v_call: TRBV5-6; cdr3_nt: TGTGCCAGCAGCTCCTCGGGACTAGCGGGAGGGCTTGGTGAGCAGTTCTTC; cdr3_aa: CASSSSGLAGGLGEQFF
j_call: TRBJ2-3; clone_size: NA; d_call: TRBD2; v_call: TRBV28; cdr3_nt: TGTGCCAGCAGTTTCGGGCTAGCGGGAGGGCGCGGCACAGATACGCAGTATTTT; cdr3_aa: CASSFGLAGGRGTDTQYF
j_call: TRBJ2-1; clone_size: NA; d_call: NA; v_call: TRBV11-3; cdr3_nt: TGTGCCAGCAGCTCGCGGGGCTTAGTTAATGAGCAGTTCTTC; cdr3_aa: CASSSRGLVNEQFF
j_call: TRBJ1-1; clone_size: NA; d_call: NA; v_call: TRBV7-2; cdr3_nt: TGTGCCAGCAGCTTTATCCGAGGGAACACTGAAGCTTTCTTT; cdr3_aa: CASSFIRGNTEAFF
j_call: TRBJ2-7; clone_size: NA; d_call: NA; v_call: TRBV9; cdr3_nt: TGTGCCAGCAGCGTAAACAGGGCCGACGAGCAGTACTTC; cdr3_aa: CASSVNRADEQYF
j_call: TRBJ1-2; clone_size: NA; d_call: NA; v_call: TRBV5-1; cdr3_nt: TGCGCCAGCAGCCCGCTCGGGATGAACTATGGCTACACCTTC; cdr3_aa: CASSPLGMNYGYTF
j_call: TRBJ2-7; clone_size: NA; d_call: TRBD2; v_call: TRBV20-1; cdr3_nt: TGCAGTGCTAGTACAGGACTAGCGGGGAACTACGAGCAGTACTTC; cdr3_aa: CSASTGLAGNYEQYF
j_call: TRBJ2-7; clone_size: NA; d_call: NA; v_call: TRBV7-2; cdr3_nt: TGTGCCAGCAGCTTAGGGCAGGGGTATCGGCACGAGCAGTACTTC; cdr3_aa: CASSLGQGYRHEQYF
j_call: TRBJ2-3; clone_size: NA; d_call: NA; v_call: TRBV6-5; cdr3_nt: TGTGCCAGCAGCCGTACAAACCCAGATACGCAGTATTTT; cdr3_aa: CASSRTNPDTQYF
j_call: TRBJ2-7; clone_size: NA; d_call: NA; v_call: TRBV6-5; cdr3_nt: TGTGCCAGCAGTTACTCGGGGGGGCTCAAGGAGCAGTACTTC; cdr3_aa: CASSYSGGLKEQYF
j_call: TRBJ1-2; clone_size: NA; d_call: NA; v_call: TRBV27; cdr3_nt: TGTGTCGGACCTAGGGGTACGGGCTACACCTTC; cdr3_aa: CVGPRGTGYTF
j_call: TRBJ2-7; clone_size: NA; d_call: TRBD2; v_call: TRBV2; cdr3_nt: TGTGCCAGCCTTGTCAAGGAAGTAGCGGGAGGGCCGGGTGAGCAGTACTTC; cdr3_aa: CASLVKEVAGGPGEQYF
j_call: TRBJ1-6; clone_size: NA; d_call: NA; v_call: TRBV5-6; cdr3_nt: TGTGCCAGCAGTTCCGGCAGGGGCCTAATCCCCCTCCACTTT; cdr3_aa: CASSSGRGLIPLHF
j_call: TRBJ2-7; clone_size: NA; d_call: NA; v_call: TRBV2; cdr3_nt: TGTGCCAGCGAGGAGCAGGGTTTGGGGGAGCAGTACTTC; cdr3_aa: CASEEQGLGEQYF
j_call: TRBJ1-4; clone_size: NA; d_call: TRBD1; v_call: TRBV5-4; cdr3_nt: TGTGCCAGCGGGACGACAGGGGGCACTGAAAAACTGTTTTTT; cdr3_aa: CASGTTGGTEKLFF
j_call: TRBJ2-1; clone_size: NA; d_call: NA; v_call: TRBV4-3; cdr3_nt: TGCGCCAGCAGCCAAGATTTGGAGGGTTTCAACCCACATAGCTCCTACAATGAGCAGTTCTTC; cdr3_aa: CASSQDLEGFNPHSSYNEQFF
j_call: TRBJ2-3; clone_size: NA; d_call: TRBD1; v_call: TRBV3-1/TRBV3-2; cdr3_nt: TGTGCCAGCAGCCAAGACCCGGGACAGGGGTTATTAGATACGCAGTATTTT; cdr3_aa: CASSQDPGQGLLDTQYF